This is a list of T cell receptor beta chains from one sample in a study of blood T cell repertoires in COVID-19. Libraries were prepared by immunoSEQ multiplex PCR; TCRdb keeps only in-frame clonotypes and omits some of them. Of 200,000 to 250,000 clones in the sample, 75% to 90% were seen once. Specimen: peripheral blood. Every receptor here comes from a woman aged 25-40 years who had recovered from COVID-19. Both conserved end residues are part of each CDR3. D genes are given only for firm matches. Clone size, where shown, is once, few, many, or a class for clones that have expanded.

TRBJ2-7 14 TRBD2 TRBV9 - CASSMGLAGGEQYF TGTGCCAGCAGCATGGGACTAGCGGGGGGCGAGCAGTACTTC
TRBJ2-7 19 - TRBV27 - CASSLQEPRYKFGTYEQYF TGTGCCAGCAGTTTGCAGGAACCAAGATATAAATTCGGGACCTACGAGCAGTACTTC
TRBJ2-7 15 TRBD2 TRBV5-4 - CASSLKERGGYEQYF TGTGCCAGCAGCTTGAAGGAGCGGGGGGGCTACGAGCAGTACTTC
TRBJ1-1 14 - TRBV5-1 few CASSPATGNTEAFF TGCGCCAGCAGCCCGGCGACGGGGAACACTGAAGCTTTCTTT
TRBJ1-1 13 TRBD1 TRBV18 - CASSPTGGLGAFF TGTGCCAGCTCACCTACAGGGGGTCTCGGGGCTTTCTTT
TRBJ2-3 16 TRBD1 TRBV15 - CATSRERDSYTDTQYF TGTGCCACCAGCAGAGAACGGGACAGTTACACAGATACGCAGTATTTT
TRBJ2-1 15 TRBD1 TRBV11-1 - CASSSSGTGVNEQFF TGTGCCAGCAGCTCATCAGGGACAGGGGTTAATGAGCAGTTCTTC
TRBJ2-7 15 TRBD2 TRBV4-3 - CASSQGLAGVGEQYF TGCGCCAGCAGCCAGGGACTAGCGGGGGTTGGCGAGCAGTACTTC
TRBJ1-3 12 - TRBV12-3/TRBV12-4 - CASSFYTGTIYF TGTGCCAGCAGTTTTTATACCGGCACCATATATTTT
TRBJ2-5 17 TRBD2 TRBV5-1 once CASSPTGLAGGQETQYF TGCGCCAGCAGCCCTACGGGTTTAGCGGGGGGGCAAGAGACCCAGTACTTC
TRBJ2-1 15 - TRBV21-1 - CASSNREYPPNEQFF TGTGCCAGCAGCAACCGGGAATATCCCCCCAATGAGCAGTTCTTC
TRBJ2-2 14 TRBD1 TRBV11-2 - CASNRDRVTGELFF TGTGCCTCCAACAGGGACAGGGTCACCGGGGAGCTGTTTTTT
TRBJ2-1 15 - TRBV4-2 - CASSPPGLRYNEQFF TGTGCCAGCAGCCCACCGGGACTGAGATACAATGAGCAGTTCTTC
TRBJ1-2 14 - TRBV3-1/TRBV3-2 - CASSQVQTGGGYTF TGTGCCAGCAGCCAAGTTCAGACAGGCGGTGGCTACACCTTC
TRBJ2-7 14 - TRBV11-2 - CASSLGGWTYEQYF TGTGCCAGCAGCTTAGGGGGCTGGACCTACGAGCAGTACTTC
TRBJ2-3 14 - TRBV7-2 - CASSSTRTQWTQYF TGTGCCAGCAGCTCGACCAGGACTCAATGGACGCAGTATTTT
TRBJ1-3 15 TRBD1 TRBV19 once CASSHRGATGNTIYF TGTGCCAGTAGTCACAGGGGTGCTACAGGAAACACCATATATTTT
TRBJ2-5 16 - TRBV21-1 - CASRRIRQILQETQYF TGTGCCAGCAGAAGGATCAGACAAATACTCCAAGAGACCCAGTACTTC
TRBJ1-2 13 - TRBV19 - CASSMRAVYGYTF TGTGCCAGTAGTATGAGGGCAGTCTATGGCTACACCTTC
TRBJ2-2 11 - TRBV12-3/TRBV12-4 - CATLSPGELFF TGTGCCACTCTCTCCCCCGGGGAGCTGTTTTTT
TRBJ1-1 15 - TRBV9 - CASSVGGQGGSEAFF TGTGCCAGCAGCGTAGGGGGCCAGGGAGGGTCTGAAGCTTTCTTT
TRBJ2-3 15 TRBD2 TRBV7-6 - CASSLVGLARDTQYF TGTGCCAGCAGCTTAGTGGGACTAGCGCGTGATACGCAGTATTTT
TRBJ2-5 13 - TRBV5-1 - CASSGGGQETQYF TGCGCCAGCAGCGGCGGCGGACAAGAGACCCAGTACTTC
TRBJ1-6 14 - TRBV5-1 - CASSSGMDGSPLHF TGCGCCAGCTCCTCCGGGATGGACGGATCACCCCTCCACTTT
TRBJ2-1 20 TRBD2 TRBV2 - CASRTTSGGTSYISYNEQFF TGTGCCAGCAGAACGACTAGCGGGGGGACCTCTTACATCTCCTACAATGAGCAGTTCTTC
TRBJ1-6 19 - TRBV4-1 - CASSQDEAKGVSYNSPLHF TGCGCCAGCAGCCAAGATGAGGCTAAGGGAGTCTCCTATAATTCACCCCTCCACTTT
TRBJ1-5 19 - TRBV29-1 - CSVESRGGETATASQPQHF TGCAGCGTTGAATCCCGAGGGGGGGAGACAGCAACCGCAAGCCAGCCCCAGCATTTT
TRBJ2-7 14 - TRBV2 - CASRKAGINYEQYF TGTGCCAGCAGGAAAGCCGGGATCAACTACGAGCAGTACTTC